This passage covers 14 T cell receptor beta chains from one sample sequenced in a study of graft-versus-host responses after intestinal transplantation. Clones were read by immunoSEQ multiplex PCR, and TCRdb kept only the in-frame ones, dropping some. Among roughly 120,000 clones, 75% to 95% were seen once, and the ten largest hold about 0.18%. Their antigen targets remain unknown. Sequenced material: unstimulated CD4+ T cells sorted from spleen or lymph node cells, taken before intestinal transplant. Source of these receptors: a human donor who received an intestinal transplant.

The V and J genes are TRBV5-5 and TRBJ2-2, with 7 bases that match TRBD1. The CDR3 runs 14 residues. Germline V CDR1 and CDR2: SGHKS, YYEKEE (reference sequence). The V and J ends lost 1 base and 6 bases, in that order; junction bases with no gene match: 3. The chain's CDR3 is CASSLLTGPGELFF. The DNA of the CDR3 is TGTGCCAGCAGCTTGCTGACAGGGCCCGGGGAGCTGTTTTTT.

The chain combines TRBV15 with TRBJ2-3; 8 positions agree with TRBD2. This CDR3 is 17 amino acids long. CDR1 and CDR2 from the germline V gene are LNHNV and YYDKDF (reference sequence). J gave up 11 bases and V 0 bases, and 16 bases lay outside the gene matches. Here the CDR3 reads CATSREGPLAGGLGQYF. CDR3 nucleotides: TGTGCCACCAGCAGAGAGGGACCTCTGGCGGGAGGTCTAGGGCAGTATTTT.

CDR3 region: CASSVQVSSYEQYF. The CDR3 nucleotides are TGTGCCAGCAGCGTACAGGTGAGCTCCTACGAGCAGTACTTC. The gene calls are TRBV9 and TRBJ2-7, with D uncertain. The V gene's germline CDR1 is SGDLS and CDR2 YYNGEE. The CDR3 has 14 amino acids. Between the trimmed V and J ends, which lost 1 base and 0 bases, there was a span of 8 bases. Looking up the rest from reference TRBV9 and TRBJ2-7 gives the full variable domain: DSGVTQTPKHLITATGQRVTLRCSPRSGDLSVYWYQQSLDQGLQFLIQYYNGEERAKGNILERFSAQQFPDLHSELNLSSLELGDSALYFCASSVQVSSYEQYFGPGTRLTVT.

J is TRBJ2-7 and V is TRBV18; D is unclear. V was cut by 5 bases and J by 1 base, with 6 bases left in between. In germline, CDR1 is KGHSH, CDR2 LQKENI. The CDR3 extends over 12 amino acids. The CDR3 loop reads CASSERSYEQYF. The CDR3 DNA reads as TGTGCCAGCTCAGAGAGGTCCTACGAGCAGTACTTC.

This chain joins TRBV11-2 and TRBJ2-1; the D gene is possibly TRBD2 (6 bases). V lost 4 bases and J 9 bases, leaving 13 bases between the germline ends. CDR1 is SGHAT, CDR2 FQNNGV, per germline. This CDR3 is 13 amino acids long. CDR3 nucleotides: TGTGCCAGCAGCTCCGCAATCGGGGGTGAGCAGTTCTTC. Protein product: CASSSAIGGEQFF.

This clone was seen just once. DNA of the CDR3: TGTGCCAGCACCAGACAGGGGGTAATCACCGGGGAGCTGTTTTTT. Its translation is CASTRQGVITGELFF. This rearrangement joins TRBV6-1 to TRBJ2-2; 9 bases fit TRBD1. Germline assignment: CDR1 MNHNS and CDR2 SASEGT. Trimming cost V 7 bases and J 4 bases; bases outside gene matches: 7. CDR3 size: 15 residues.

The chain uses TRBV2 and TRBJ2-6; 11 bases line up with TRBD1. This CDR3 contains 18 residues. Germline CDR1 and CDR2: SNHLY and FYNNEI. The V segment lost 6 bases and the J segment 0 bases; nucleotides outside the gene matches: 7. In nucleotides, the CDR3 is TGTGCCAGCAGGGCGGACAGGGGGCGCTACTCTGGGGCCAACGTCCTGACTTTC. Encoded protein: CASRADRGRYSGANVLTF.

The CDR3 DNA follows: TGTGCCAGCAGTGACAGGGGCTATGGCTACACCTTC. Translated: CASSDRGYGYTF. This chain links TRBV2 with TRBJ1-2, with D possibly matching TRBD1 (6 bases). V was cut by 3 bases and J by 4 bases, with 6 bases left in between. Germline CDR1 SNHLY, CDR2 FYNNEI. The CDR3 is 12 amino acids.

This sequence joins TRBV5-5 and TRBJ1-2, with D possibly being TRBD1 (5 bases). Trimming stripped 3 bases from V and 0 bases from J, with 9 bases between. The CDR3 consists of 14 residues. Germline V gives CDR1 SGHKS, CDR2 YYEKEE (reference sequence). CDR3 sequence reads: CASSYVTANYGYTF. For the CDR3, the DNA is TGTGCCAGCAGCTATGTGACAGCTAACTATGGCTACACCTTC.

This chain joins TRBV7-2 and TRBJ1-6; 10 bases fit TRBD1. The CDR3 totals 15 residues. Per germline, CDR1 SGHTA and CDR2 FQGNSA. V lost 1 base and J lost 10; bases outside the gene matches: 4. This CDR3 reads CASSLEGTGASPLHF. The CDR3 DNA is TGTGCCAGCAGCTTAGAGGGGACAGGGGCATCACCCCTCCACTTT.

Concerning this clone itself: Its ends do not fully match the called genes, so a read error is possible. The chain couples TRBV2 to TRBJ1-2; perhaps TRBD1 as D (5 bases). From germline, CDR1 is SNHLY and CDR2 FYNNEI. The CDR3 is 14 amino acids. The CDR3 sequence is CASSEVRVRYGYTF. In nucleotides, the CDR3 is TGTGCCAGCAGCGAAGTCAGGGTTCGCTATGGCTACACCTTC. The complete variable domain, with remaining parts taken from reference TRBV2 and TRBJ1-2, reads EPEVTQTPSHQVTQMGQEVILRCVPISNHLYFYWYRQILGQKVEFLVSFYNNEISEKSEIFDDQFSVERPDGSNFTLKIRSTKLEDSAMYFCASSEVRVRYGYTFGSGTRLTVV.

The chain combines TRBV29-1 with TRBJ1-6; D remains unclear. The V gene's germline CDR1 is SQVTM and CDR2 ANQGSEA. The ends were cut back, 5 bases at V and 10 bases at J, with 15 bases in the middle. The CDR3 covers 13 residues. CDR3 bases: TGCAGCGTTCGGTCAAGCGGGCGATCACCCCTCCACTTT. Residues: CSVRSSGRSPLHF.

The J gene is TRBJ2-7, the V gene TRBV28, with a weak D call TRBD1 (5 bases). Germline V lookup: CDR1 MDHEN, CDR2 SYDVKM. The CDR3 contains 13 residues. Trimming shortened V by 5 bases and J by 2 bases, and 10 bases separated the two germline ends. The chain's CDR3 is CASSPGSAYEQYF. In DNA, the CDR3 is TGTGCCAGCAGTCCAGGGTCGGCCTACGAGCAGTACTTC.

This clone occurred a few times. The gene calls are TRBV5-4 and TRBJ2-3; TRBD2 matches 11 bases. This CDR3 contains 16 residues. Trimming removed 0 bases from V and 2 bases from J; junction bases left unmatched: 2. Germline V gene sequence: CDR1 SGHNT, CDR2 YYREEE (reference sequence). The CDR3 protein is CASSLGLAGYTDTQYF. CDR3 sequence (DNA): TGTGCCAGCAGCTTGGGACTAGCGGGATACACAGATACGCAGTATTTT.